The clone carrying this TCR beta chain was seen only a few times. Its antigen is not identified. This specimen belongs to a study of response to subunit inactivated influenza vaccine. Trimming removed 8 bases from V and 3 bases from J, with 12 bases in between. CDR3 length: 13 amino acids. CDR1 is LNHDA, CDR2 SQIVND, per germline (reference sequence). Study-wide points: The authors put forward the suggestion that each seasonal influenza vaccination may bring in only a limited number of new T cells.

TCRdb reprocessed the RT-PCR reads via MiXCR and lists one record per CDR3 protein. The sample consists of approximately 230,000 distinct CDR3 sequences, 9.5% to 15% of them appearing once. The chain joins TRBV19 to TRBJ2-3, with a possible D match to TRBD2 (5 bases). The specimen comprised non-naive T cells sorted from PBMCs, sampled 14 days before vaccination. The source of this sequence is a man aged 50-60 years who received an inactivated influenza vaccine. The CDR3 nucleotides read TGTGCCAGTGGCCTCCAGCGGACAGATACGCAGTATTTT. Its protein product is CASGLQRTDTQYF.